This T cell receptor beta chain derives from a study of cytomegalovirus exposure and HLA in healthy donors. Points from the study as a whole: Rarity held for most TCR sequences, but there were some public TCRs that occurred in many donors. With high specificity and sensitivity, the classifier reportedly diagnosed cytomegalovirus status.

Comment on this clone: Its antigen remains unknown.

The approximately 130-subject validation cohort, separate from the roughly 700-subject first cohort, included the donors. Profiled with immunoSEQ multiplex PCR; TCRdb holds only in-frame clones, not every one. This sample has 100,000 to 150,000 clones; 85% to 90% occur once, and the top ten carry about 1.5%. The CDR3 is made up of 16 amino acids. Trimming removed 3 bases from V and 5 bases from J, with 19 bases in between. The germline V gene encodes CDR1 SNHLY and CDR2 FYNNEI. The sequenced sample consisted of PBMCs. The TCR sequence derives from a man aged 25-40 years in good health and CMV-seronegative. This chain connects TRBV2 to TRBJ1-1; tentative D call: TRBD1 (5 bases). DNA for the CDR3: TGTGCCAGCAGTGACGTCCGCCAGGGCCAGAGGACTGAAGCTTTCTTT. Translation gives CASSDVRQGQRTEAFF.